This TCR beta chain is drawn from a study of T cells in Graves' hyperthyroidism and ophthalmopathy. The investigators amplified TCR beta CDR3 regions from RNA transcripts. First-round RT-PCR with HTBI primers amplified the TCR CDR3 region. From the multiplex PCR reads, TCRdb called clonotypes with MiXCR, one entry per CDR3 protein. This sample carries over 400,000 distinct CDR3 sequences, roughly 14% of them seen once, and the ten largest clones take about 13%. This clonotype was observed many times. The target antigen is unknown. Researchers barred patients who had uncontrolled infection, other autoimmune disease, pregnancy or lactation. Per germline, CDR1 SGHAT and CDR2 FQNNGV. The CDR3 loop spans 19 amino acids. J gave up 1 base and V 5 bases, and 9 bases lay outside the gene matches. Study-wide points: The model anticipated ophthalmopathy a median about 7 months pre-onset. The blood repertoire included most of the expanded thyroid clonotypes above 0.001.

The chain carries TRBV11-2 and TRBJ2-2, with 14 bases identical to TRBD2. This clonotype was sampled from a man aged 18 to 35 with Graves' ophthalmopathy. Sequenced material: blood. CDR3 sequence: CASSPHMGTSGRNTGELFF. The CDR3 DNA reads as TGTGCCAGCAGCCCCCATATGGGGACTAGCGGGAGGAACACCGGGGAGCTGTTTTTT.